This T cell receptor beta chain was sequenced for a study of Ad26.COV2.S vaccination and SARS-CoV-2 variants. On the study more broadly: As a participant in COV1001, the donor was in the Ad26.COV2.S trial arm. Into the muscle, Ad26.COV2.S was dosed once or twice, 56 days apart.

Turning to this clone: Its cognate antigen is unknown.

Data came from immunoSEQ multiplex PCR; TCRdb stores just in-frame clones and leaves some out. This sample carries 450,000 to 550,000 clones, about 88% of them seen once, and the ten largest clones take about 2.5%. Treatment here: 15 to 20 received Ad26.COV2.S at low or high dose, single or two shots; about 5 received placebo; per-sample allocation not given. Day 63 after the first injection of vaccine or placebo was the sampling time. The CDR3 runs 14 residues. Per the germline V gene, CDR1 is SGHRS and CDR2 is YFSETQ. Trimming removed 7 bases at V and 6 bases at J, with 16 bases between. Findings and caveats of the study: Placebo recipients showed lower spike-specific TCR breadth than vaccinees. For non-spike TCRs, breadth in vaccine recipients resembled that in placebo recipients.

The starting material was peripheral blood, obtained in a trial of Ad26.COV2.S vaccine versus placebo. The clonotype comes from a person between 18 and 59 years old who received the Ad26.COV2.S COVID-19 vaccine or a placebo. The chain employs TRBV5-1 and TRBJ2-2; TRBD1 is a possible D gene (6 bases). CDR3 loop: CASEPGQWSGELFF. The CDR3, as DNA: TGCGCCAGCGAACCGGGACAATGGTCCGGGGAGCTGTTTTTT.